This entry features one T cell receptor (beta chain) sequence. Antigen unknown. Trimming took off 7 bases at V and 0 bases at J, with 16 bases between the two ends. The CDR3 has 16 residues. Germline CDR1 LNHDA, CDR2 SQIVND (reference sequence). Time point of the sample: cycle 4 day 1 (C4D1), after more than 5 weeks of nivolumab. The patients all showed relapse after autologous stem cell transplantation, while their brentuximab vedotin exposure varied. Measured with immunoSEQ multiplex PCR; TCRdb has only the in-frame clones, and not every one. Among 99,000 or so clones listed, over 85% were seen once. The sample is drawn from a study of PD-1 blockade in classical Hodgkin lymphoma. General study points: Patients with an early start, nivolumab under 1 year after ASCT, were excluded.

This receptor was taken from a human donor with classical Hodgkin lymphoma. The genes are TRBV19 and TRBJ2-4, with D perhaps TRBD1 (6 bases). The sample in question was peripheral blood mononuclear cells (PBMCs), obtained before the fourth cycle of nivolumab. The CDR3 DNA sequence: TGTGCCAGTACCCTCGGGACATCTCTAGCCAAAAACATTCAGTACTTC. Translation: CASTLGTSLAKNIQYF.